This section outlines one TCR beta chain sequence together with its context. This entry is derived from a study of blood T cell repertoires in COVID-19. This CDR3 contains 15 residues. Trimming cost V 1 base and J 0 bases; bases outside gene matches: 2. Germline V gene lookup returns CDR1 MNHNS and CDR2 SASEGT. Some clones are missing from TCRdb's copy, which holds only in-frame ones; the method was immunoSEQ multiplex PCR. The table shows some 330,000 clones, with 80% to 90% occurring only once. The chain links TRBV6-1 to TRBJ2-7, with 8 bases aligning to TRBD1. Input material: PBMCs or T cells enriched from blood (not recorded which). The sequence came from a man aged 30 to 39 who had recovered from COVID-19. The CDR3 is CASSEGDRSSYEQYF. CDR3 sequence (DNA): TGTGCCAGCAGTGAAGGGGACAGGAGCTCCTACGAGCAGTACTTC.